Below, 29 T cell receptor beta chains from the same sample are listed, as sequenced in a study of blood T cells in healthy people across ages. The second PCR ran about 7 to 12 cycles with a sample-barcoded 5' primer and J-beta primers. TCRdb redid the calling of the 5' RACE reads with MiXCR, one entry per CDR3 protein. The table shows approximately 1.5 million distinct CDR3 sequences, with approximately 32% occurring only once. The sequenced material came from blood. These receptors all come from a woman younger than 45 in good health.

This clonotype was counted only a few times. V gene TRBV10-2 combines with J gene TRBJ2-7, with 11 bases aligning to TRBD1. The length of the CDR3 is 14 residues. Per germline, CDR1 WSHSY and CDR2 SAAADI. The V gene end was trimmed by 6 bases and the J gene end by 6 bases; junction bases not matched to a gene: 7. In DNA form, the CDR3 reads TGCGCCAGCAGGGTGGGACAGGGGGTCCCCGAGCAGTACTTC. It translates to CASRVGQGVPEQYF.

This chain links TRBV27 with TRBJ2-5; TRBD2 aligns across 10 bases. This CDR3 has 15 residues. The V and J ends lost 3 bases and 11 bases, in that order; junction bases with no gene match: 12. The germline V gene encodes CDR1 MNHEY and CDR2 SMNVEV (reference sequence). The CDR3 coding sequence is TGTGCCAGCAGTTTGGGGGGACTAGCGCGCCATGAGCAGTACTTC. Translated: CASSLGGLARHEQYF.

The chain recombines TRBV7-9 with TRBJ1-1; D is unresolved. Trimming removed 4 bases at V and 7 bases at J, with 10 bases between. The CDR3 runs 12 residues. Germline V lookup: CDR1 SEHNR, CDR2 FQNEAQ (reference sequence). The CDR3 DNA is TGTGCCAGCAGCTCGGACGGTGATGAAGCTTTCTTT. Protein: CASSSDGDEAFF. The full variable domain, its missing parts supplied by reference TRBV7-9 and TRBJ1-1, is DTGVSQNPRHKITKRGQNVTFRCDPISEHNRLYWYRQTLGQGPEFLTYFQNEAQLEKSRLLSDRFSAERPKGSFSTLEIQRTEQGDSAMYLCASSSDGDEAFFGQGTRLTVV.

This chain links TRBV5-1 with TRBJ1-2; D gene unclear. This CDR3 spans 12 amino acids. Germline V gene sequence: CDR1 SGHRS, CDR2 YFSETQ. Trimming cost V 1 base and J 7 bases, with 8 bases left between them. This CDR3 reads CASSLNMAGYTF. Here the CDR3 DNA reads TGCGCCAGCAGCTTGAATATGGCTGGCTACACCTTC. The entire variable domain, with the rest obtained from reference TRBV5-1 and TRBJ1-2, is as follows: KAGVTQTPRYLIKTRGQQVTLSCSPISGHRSVSWYQQTPGQGLQFLFEYFSETQRNKGNFPGRFSGRQFSNSRSEMNVSTLELGDSALYLCASSLNMAGYTFGSGTRLTVV.

Ten or more counts support this clonotype. The chain couples TRBV12-3 or TRBV12-4 to TRBJ1-2; D possibly corresponds to TRBD1 (5 bases). CDR3 size: 16 residues. V lost 5 bases, J lost 8 bases, and 24 bases lay in between. The CDR3 DNA reads TGTGCCAGCAGTGGGAGCCGATGGACACCCTATGCCGGCTACACCTTC. This codes for CASSGSRWTPYAGYTF.

This clonotype was recorded many times. This chain uses TRBV7-3 with TRBJ2-1, with D maybe TRBD1 (6 bases). Trimming removed 5 bases from V and 8 bases from J, with 10 bases in between. Germline CDR1 is SGHTA and CDR2 is FQGTGA. The CDR3 length is 12 residues. The CDR3 DNA follows: TGTGCCAGCAGCGAACAGGGTGATGAGCAGTTCTTC. Protein: CASSEQGDEQFF. Variable domain in full (rest from reference TRBV7-3 and TRBJ2-1): GAGVSQTPSNKVTEKGKYVELRCDPISGHTALYWYRQSLGQGPEFLIYFQGTGAADDSGLPNDRFFAVRPEGSVSTLKIQRTERGDSAVYLCASSEQGDEQFFGPGTRLTVL.

This clonotype was found a few times. The chain uses TRBV7-9 and TRBJ1-2; 7 bases agree with TRBD1. Germline-derived CDR1 and CDR2 are SEHNR and FQNEAQ (reference sequence). Trimming cost V 0 bases and J 2 bases; bases outside gene matches: 6. The CDR3 has 16 residues. CDR3 residues: CASSLAPRGTNYGYTF. The CDR3 nucleotides are TGTGCCAGCAGCTTAGCACCCAGGGGGACCAACTATGGCTACACCTTC. The variable domain in full, completed from reference TRBV7-9 and TRBJ1-2, reads DTGVSQNPRHKITKRGQNVTFRCDPISEHNRLYWYRQTLGQGPEFLTYFQNEAQLEKSRLLSDRFSAERPKGSFSTLEIQRTEQGDSAMYLCASSLAPRGTNYGYTFGSGTRLTVV.

DNA for the CDR3: TGTGCCAGCAGCCCGACCGGGACAGGCAGATTTAATGGAAACACCATATATTTT. This gives the protein CASSPTGTGRFNGNTIYF. The chain uses TRBV7-2 and TRBJ1-3, with TRBD1 matching 8 bases. V trimming: 5 bases; J trimming: 3 bases; junction bases outside the gene matches: 15. Germline CDR1 reads SGHTA; CDR2 reads FQGNSA. The CDR3 has 18 residues.

The chain joins TRBV28 to TRBJ1-6; 7 bases are a match to TRBD1. The CDR3 spans 16 residues. Trimming cost V 6 bases and J 9 bases; bases outside gene matches: 14. Germline V lookup: CDR1 MDHEN, CDR2 SYDVKM. CDR3 loop: CASSGPQRQGGSPLHF. CDR3 nucleotide sequence: TGTGCCAGCAGCGGACCCCAGCGACAGGGAGGTTCACCCCTCCACTTT.

The chain links TRBV5-1 to TRBJ2-1; a weak D match, TRBD1 (7 bases). The CDR3 sequence is 13 residues long. CDR1 SGHRS and CDR2 YFSETQ come from the germline V gene. V lost 3 bases and J lost 10, with 14 bases in between. CDR3 DNA: TGCGCCAGCAGCTACAGGGGACTTGGCGAGCAGTTCTTC. Translating it yields CASSYRGLGEQFF. The full variable domain, with the rest looked up from reference TRBV5-1 and TRBJ2-1, is KAGVTQTPRYLIKTRGQQVTLSCSPISGHRSVSWYQQTPGQGLQFLFEYFSETQRNKGNFPGRFSGRQFSNSRSEMNVSTLELGDSALYLCASSYRGLGEQFFGPGTRLTVL.

The CDR3 region has the DNA TGTGCCAGCAGTTGCTTCCTCACCACGAACACTGAAGCTTTCTTT. This gives the protein CASSCFLTTNTEAFF. V usage is TRBV12-3 or TRBV12-4 and J usage is TRBJ1-1; no clear D. The ends were cut back, 4 bases at V and 1 base at J, with 13 bases in the middle. The CDR3 spans 15 residues.

The J gene is TRBJ1-1, the V gene TRBV11-2; no clear D. CDR1 is SGHAT and CDR2 is FQNNGV in the germline V gene. The CDR3 runs to 15 residues. V lost 2 bases, J lost 5 bases, and 15 bases lay in between. The CDR3 reads CASSLRFMAGTEAFF. Here the CDR3 DNA reads TGTGCCAGCAGCTTACGGTTTATGGCCGGGACTGAAGCTTTCTTT. Filled out from reference TRBV11-2 and TRBJ1-1, the complete variable domain reads EAGVAQSPRYKIIEKRQSVAFWCNPISGHATLYWYQQILGQGPKLLIQFQNNGVVDDSQLPKDRFSAERLKGVDSTLKIQPAKLEDSAVYLCASSLRFMAGTEAFFGQGTRLTVV.

The sample holds a few counts of this clonotype. This chain uses TRBV11-2 with TRBJ2-7, with 11 nucleotides matching TRBD1. V lost 6 bases to trimming and J lost 1 base; unmatched junction nucleotides: 8. Germline values: CDR1 SGHAT, CDR2 FQNNGV. The CDR3 is 16 residues long. CDR3 nucleotide sequence: TGTGCCAGCAGACCAGCTGGGACAGGGGGGTCCTACGAGCAGTACTTC. Amino acid sequence: CASRPAGTGGSYEQYF. Combining the CDR3 with reference TRBV11-2 and TRBJ2-7 gives the whole variable domain EAGVAQSPRYKIIEKRQSVAFWCNPISGHATLYWYQQILGQGPKLLIQFQNNGVVDDSQLPKDRFSAERLKGVDSTLKIQPAKLEDSAVYLCASRPAGTGGSYEQYFGPGTRLTVT.

Only a few counts were recorded for this clonotype. The chain carries TRBV7-9 and TRBJ2-1; D uncertain. The CDR3 is 15 amino acids. The V gene's germline CDR1 is SEHNR and CDR2 FQNEAQ (reference sequence). V was cut by 5 bases and J by 0 bases, with 11 bases left in between. The CDR3 here is CASSPPGNSYNEQFF. The DNA for the CDR3 is TGTGCCAGCAGCCCCCCCGGAAACTCCTACAATGAGCAGTTCTTC.

The V and J genes are TRBV7-3 and TRBJ2-3; 7 bases are a match to TRBD1. Unmatched junction bases numbered 8, after V lost 5 bases and J lost 3 bases. Per the germline V gene, CDR1 is SGHTA and CDR2 is FQGTGA. The CDR3 runs to 15 residues. The CDR3 sequence is CASSPIGGATDTQYF. DNA for the CDR3: TGTGCCAGCAGCCCCATAGGGGGCGCAACAGATACGCAGTATTTT.

The sample holds a few counts of this clonotype. The genes are TRBV20-1 and TRBJ2-7, with a weak D call TRBD2 (5 bases). TRBJ2-5 explains the end of the DNA better; the J call may be wrong. The CDR3 totals 13 residues. The V gene's germline CDR1 is DFQATT and CDR2 SNEGSKA (reference sequence). CDR3 sequence (DNA): TGCAGTGCCTCCGGGGAGAGCAGTAAGACCCAGTACTTC. This encodes CSASGESSKTQYF.

In the case of this clonotype: The germline gene is not matched at one end of the junction; a read error may be the cause. The J gene is TRBJ1-5, the V gene TRBV20-1, with a possible D match to TRBD1 (5 bases). The germline V gene encodes CDR1 DFQATT and CDR2 SNEGSKA (reference sequence). The CDR3 is 15 residues long. CDR3 loop: CSTSSMSRAGQPQHF. The CDR3 nucleotides read TGCAGTACTAGTTCCATGAGCAGGGCAGGTCAGCCCCAGCATTTT.

Regarding this clonotype: Compared with germline, one end of the junction differs, possibly owing to a read error. The chain joins TRBV4-1 to TRBJ2-7; TRBD1 matches 7 bases. The CDR3 sequence is 14 residues long. Looked up from germline, CDR1 is MGHRA and CDR2 is YSYEKL. The DNA of the CDR3 is TGCGCCAGCAGCCAAGTTAGACAGGGATACGGGCAGTACTTC. This codes for CASSQVRQGYGQYF.

This clonotype was seen at least ten times. This chain links TRBV12-3 or TRBV12-4 with TRBJ2-1, with D perhaps TRBD2 (5 bases). The CDR3 consists of 15 residues. Trimming cost V 6 bases and J 4 bases, with 16 bases left between them. The DNA for the CDR3 is TGTGCCAGCAGACAAAGAAGCCGGGGTTACAATGAGCAGTTCTTC. Translated: CASRQRSRGYNEQFF.

The rearrangement joins TRBV15 to TRBJ2-5; a possible D gene is TRBD2 (5 bases). The end of the DNA aligns better with TRBJ2-7, so the J call may be wrong. This CDR3 is built from 14 residues. Germline CDR1 and CDR2: LNHNV and YYDKDF (reference sequence). CDR3 nucleotides: TGTGCCACCAGCAGCCCCAAACTAGGCTACGAGCAGTACTTC. Residues: CATSSPKLGYEQYF.

This clonotype was seen only a few times. The chain carries TRBV5-5 and TRBJ1-2; D is ambiguous. Trimming shortened V by 3 bases and J by 0 bases, and 6 bases separated the two germline ends. This CDR3 spans 13 amino acids. Per the germline V gene, CDR1 is SGHKS and CDR2 is YYEKEE (reference sequence). CDR3 amino acids: CASSSETNYGYTF. The CDR3 nucleotides read TGTGCCAGCAGCTCCGAAACTAACTATGGCTACACCTTC.

The table lists this clonotype with a few counts. The chain has TRBV20-1 and TRBJ1-6; D is ambiguous. CDR3 length: 12 amino acids. Trimming removed 2 bases from V and 9 bases from J, with 8 bases in between. Germline V gene lookup returns CDR1 DFQATT and CDR2 SNEGSKA (reference sequence). This chain's CDR3 is CSARSGISPLHF. In nucleotides, the CDR3 is TGCAGTGCTAGATCGGGGATTTCACCCCTCCACTTT.

The V gene is TRBV24-1, the J gene TRBJ2-5, with 13 positions matching TRBD2. Germline V CDR1 and CDR2: KGHDR, SFDVKD. This CDR3 contains 18 residues. After removal of 6 bases from V and 4 bases from J, the junction contained 13 bases not matched to a gene. The CDR3 nucleotides are TGTGCCACCAGTCTGGGGTGGTCGGGACTAGCGGGATTAGAGACCCAGTACTTC. It specifies CATSLGWSGLAGLETQYF.

For this clonotype: The junction shows a germline mismatch at one end, possibly a read error. The chain recombines TRBV5-6 with TRBJ2-1; TRBD2 might be the D (6 bases). Per germline, CDR1 SGHDT and CDR2 YYEEEE. This CDR3 has 15 residues. The CDR3 sequence is CASSLRGGRYNEHFF. CDR3 sequence (DNA): TGTGCCAGCAGCTTGAGGGGAGGACGCTACAATGAGCACTTCTTC.

This chain links TRBV10-3 with TRBJ2-1; 9 positions agree with TRBD1. CDR3 size: 13 residues. Germline V gene lookup returns CDR1 ENHRY and CDR2 SYGVKD. V shed 10 bases, J shed 6 bases, and the junction held 7 bases outside the gene matches. The CDR3 nucleotides are TGTGCCACCACGGACAGGGGCGGCAATGAGCAGTTCTTC. Translation: CATTDRGGNEQFF.

The genes are TRBV6-1 and TRBJ2-4; 12 positions agree with TRBD2. Trimming at V came to 4 bases and at J to 2 bases, leaving 12 bases not matched to a gene. CDR1 is MNHNS, CDR2 SASEGT, per germline. This CDR3 is 19 amino acids long. The CDR3 protein is CASSGRLAGATATKNIQYF. Written as DNA, the CDR3 is TGTGCCAGCAGTGGGAGACTAGCGGGAGCCACCGCGACCAAAAACATTCAGTACTTC.

The chain is built from TRBV28 and TRBJ2-6; the D gene is possibly TRBD2 (7 bases). V lost 5 bases, J lost 5 bases, and 19 bases lay in between. Germline V CDR1 and CDR2: MDHEN, SYDVKM. The CDR3 runs to 17 residues. CDR3 sequence reads: CASSIGGDAFWANVLTF. CDR3 nucleotides: TGTGCCAGCAGTATAGGGGGGGACGCCTTTTGGGCCAACGTCCTGACTTTC.

This clonotype has more than one count but fewer than ten. The V gene is TRBV5-1, the J gene TRBJ2-7; 8 bases are shared with TRBD1. The CDR3 contains 15 residues. Germline V gives CDR1 SGHRS, CDR2 YFSETQ. V lost 2 bases to trimming and J lost 4 bases; unmatched junction nucleotides: 8. In DNA, the CDR3 is TGCGCCAGCAGCTTCGGACAGGGTCGGGAATACGAGCAGTACTTC. This codes for CASSFGQGREYEQYF.

This clonotype was found a few times. J is TRBJ2-7 and V is TRBV5-1, with TRBD2 matching 7 bases. The CDR3 has 18 amino acids. V shed 4 bases and J 6 bases; nucleotides not matched to a gene: 22. Germline-derived CDR1 and CDR2 are SGHRS and YFSETQ. DNA of the CDR3: TGCGCCAGCAGCACACCCCCGAGGGCTAGCGGTAGACCTGGCGAGCAGTACTTC. This codes for CASSTPPRASGRPGEQYF. The entire variable domain, with the rest obtained from reference TRBV5-1 and TRBJ2-7, is as follows: KAGVTQTPRYLIKTRGQQVTLSCSPISGHRSVSWYQQTPGQGLQFLFEYFSETQRNKGNFPGRFSGRQFSNSRSEMNVSTLELGDSALYLCASSTPPRASGRPGEQYFGPGTRLTVT.